This T cell receptor (beta chain) was profiled in a study of regulatory T cells in long-lasting Graves disease (dated by TCRdb to the early 2020s). As for the study more broadly: Persistent Graves' disease was defined as persistently positive TSH receptor autoantibodies together with antithyroid drug treatment for over 5 years. Peripheral blood TCR sequencing and RNA sequencing compared persistent Graves' disease patients with newly diagnosed Graves' disease patients. The study was conducted in China and was registered as a clinical trial. A total of about 35 samples underwent TCR sequencing, from about 13 patients with persistent Graves' disease and roughly 20 patients with newly diagnosed Graves' disease. In the clinical cohort, patients with persistent Graves' disease had used antithyroid drugs for an average of approximately eleven years. Overall study results and their limits: Sequencing and analysis were limited to the TCR beta chain. The authors noted that the small sample size was a limitation that may lower accuracy. Persistent patients shared more public clonotypes among themselves (around 3,000) than newly diagnosed patients did (roughly 920). Peripheral blood alone was examined, since thyroid tissue, which constituted the primary lesion, could not be accessed. Preferential use of TRBV28, TRBJ1-2 and TRBJ2-5 was observed in persistent disease, whereas TRBV20-1 and TRBJ2-1 were favored in newly diagnosed disease. Lower TCR Shannon entropy and fewer highly expanded clones were observed in persistent Graves' disease patients than in newly diagnosed patients, which suggested clonal expansion.

This clonotype showed up just a few times. The specificity of this receptor is unknown. The sample holds no much larger clone one base away, and base qualities are not on file. Libraries came from multiplex PCR. Sequencing took place on an Illumina HiSeq 4000. CDR3 regions were amplified by Arm-PCR with iRepertoire HTBI primers to construct TCR beta libraries. Before sequencing, the PCR products went through gel purification. The published analysis was carried out like this. Gene usage analysis of CDR3 amino acid clonotypes relied on the 60 or so TRBV and 15 or so TRBJ segments identified across samples. COPE and FqMerger were used to merge the filtered high-quality paired reads into contigs. Contigs were aligned with BLAST to IMGT TRBV, TRBD and TRBJ reference genes, and CDR3 was defined per IMGT. Any clonotype with a frequency above 0.1% was classified as a highly expanded clone. Repertoire diversity was measured by Shannon entropy, and V-J evenness by the Gini coefficient. Public clonotypes were defined as clonotypes shared by more than one individual. TCRdb trimmed public reads at Q25 via fastp, called clones via MiXCR and kept in-frame beta chains. Every entry covers one CDR3 protein and lists the most common genes and DNA from its rows. Clone size and V and J calls follow TCRdb, not the original study. Here the sample has 400,000 or so distinct CDR3 sequences; roughly a quarter occur a single time. The leading ten clones occupy roughly 26% of the sample.

The time point label for this specimen denotes: persistent/refractory GD, antithyroid drugs over 5 years with positive TRAb. For both TCR sequencing and RNA sequencing, RNA was extracted from PBMCs using TRIzol. The diagnosis of Graves' disease followed American Thyroid Association guidelines. The patients came from an endocrinology department in Xi'an, China. Each patient gave about 9.1 milliliters of peripheral blood, collected in an EDTA anticoagulant tube. Ficoll Paque Plus density gradient separation was used to isolate PBMCs, and no further T cell sorting was performed. RNA quality was checked with an Agilent 2100 Bioanalyzer and agarose gel, and concentration with a NanoDrop 2000. The germline V gene (reference sequence) provides CDR1 LNHNV and CDR2 YYDKDF. Inclusive of the bounding cysteine and phenylalanine, the CDR3 is 15 residues long. Just CDR3 DNA is preserved here, 45 bases in frame from base 1. Trimming removed 1 base from V and 9 bases from J, leaving 16 bases between the germline ends.

The sequences come from peripheral blood mononuclear cells (PBMCs), collected when the disease was refractory, from a patient treated with antithyroid drugs. The rearranged segments are TRBV15 and TRBJ1-3; no D gene can be assigned with confidence. This sequence originates from a female donor with Graves disease. The DNA sequence reads TGTGCCACCAGCAGAGGAGACAACCCCAGCTCCACCATATATTTT. This translates into CATSRGDNPSSTIYF.